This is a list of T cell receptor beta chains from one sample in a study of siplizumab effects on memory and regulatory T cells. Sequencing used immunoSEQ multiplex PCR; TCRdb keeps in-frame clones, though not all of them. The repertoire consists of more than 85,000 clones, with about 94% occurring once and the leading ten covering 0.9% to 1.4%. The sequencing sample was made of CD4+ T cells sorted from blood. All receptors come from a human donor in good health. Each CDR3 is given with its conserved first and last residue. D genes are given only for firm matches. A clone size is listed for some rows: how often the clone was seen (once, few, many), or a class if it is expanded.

CDR3nt: TGTGCCAGTAGTACCTCAGGGGGAGGCGAGCAGTACTTC
CDR3aa: CASSTSGGGEQYF
j_gene: TRBJ2-7
v_gene: TRBV19
d_gene: .
abundance: .
len: 13

CDR3nt: TGTGCCTCCCAGGAACTCACAGATACGCAGTATTTT
CDR3aa: CASQELTDTQYF
j_gene: TRBJ2-3
v_gene: TRBV28
d_gene: .
abundance: few
len: 12

CDR3nt: TGTGCCAGTTGTTCGGCCGACTCCTACGAGCAGTACTTC
CDR3aa: CASCSADSYEQYF
j_gene: TRBJ2-7
v_gene: TRBV6-1
d_gene: .
abundance: .
len: 13

CDR3nt: TGTGCCAGCAGTCTGGGGGGTGAGCAGTTCTTC
CDR3aa: CASSLGGEQFF
j_gene: TRBJ2-1
v_gene: TRBV6-1
d_gene: .
abundance: .
len: 11

CDR3nt: TGTGCCAGCAGGGGAGGGAACACTGAAGCTTTCTTT
CDR3aa: CASRGGNTEAFF
j_gene: TRBJ1-1
v_gene: TRBV7-8
d_gene: .
abundance: once
len: 12

CDR3nt: TGTGCCACCAGCAGATCGGGAGTAAGCTCCTACAATGAGCAGTTCTTC
CDR3aa: CATSRSGVSSYNEQFF
j_gene: TRBJ2-1
v_gene: TRBV15
d_gene: .
abundance: .
len: 16

CDR3nt: TGCGCCAGCAGCCCGGGACTAGCGGACTACGAGAGCGCGCAGTATTTT
CDR3aa: CASSPGLADYESAQYF
j_gene: TRBJ2-3
v_gene: TRBV5-1
d_gene: TRBD2
abundance: .
len: 16

CDR3nt: TGCGCCAGCAGCTTGGGAGGTAGCGGGAGTAGTGAGCAGTTCTTC
CDR3aa: CASSLGGSGSSEQFF
j_gene: TRBJ2-1
v_gene: TRBV5-1
d_gene: TRBD2
abundance: .
len: 15

CDR3nt: TGTGCCAGCAGCTTAGTAGGGACTAGCCCGCAGTTCTTC
CDR3aa: CASSLVGTSPQFF
j_gene: TRBJ2-1
v_gene: TRBV11-3
d_gene: TRBD2
abundance: .
len: 13

CDR3nt: TGTGCCAGCAGCGTTCCCAGCAGGGATGGCTATGGCTACACCTTC
CDR3aa: CASSVPSRDGYGYTF
j_gene: TRBJ1-2
v_gene: TRBV5-6
d_gene: .
abundance: .
len: 15

CDR3nt: TGTGCCAGCAAGGTGCGGGGAGGAACGGGCGAGACCCAGTACTTC
CDR3aa: CASKVRGGTGETQYF
j_gene: TRBJ2-5
v_gene: TRBV2
d_gene: .
abundance: .
len: 15

CDR3nt: TGTGCCAGCAGTTTAATTGGGCAATGGGGGGCGAAGAACACTGAAGCTTTCTTT
CDR3aa: CASSLIGQWGAKNTEAFF
j_gene: TRBJ1-1
v_gene: TRBV27
d_gene: .
abundance: .
len: 18

CDR3nt: TGTGCCAGCAGCCCCTACCTGCAGGGTGAGCAGTTCTTC
CDR3aa: CASSPYLQGEQFF
j_gene: TRBJ2-1
v_gene: TRBV11-3
d_gene: .
abundance: .
len: 13

CDR3nt: TGTGCCAGCAGCGTACATACAGGGGGCGCAGGTGAAGCTTTCTTT
CDR3aa: CASSVHTGGAGEAFF
j_gene: TRBJ1-1
v_gene: TRBV9
d_gene: TRBD1
abundance: .
len: 15

CDR3nt: TGCGCCAGCAGCTTGGGGGTCTTGAATGAGCAGTTCTTC
CDR3aa: CASSLGVLNEQFF
j_gene: TRBJ2-1
v_gene: TRBV5-1
d_gene: .
abundance: .
len: 13

CDR3nt: TGCAGTGCTTCGGAGTGGCCGGGGCAGTTCTTC
CDR3aa: CSASEWPGQFF
j_gene: TRBJ2-1
v_gene: TRBV20-1
d_gene: .
abundance: .
len: 11